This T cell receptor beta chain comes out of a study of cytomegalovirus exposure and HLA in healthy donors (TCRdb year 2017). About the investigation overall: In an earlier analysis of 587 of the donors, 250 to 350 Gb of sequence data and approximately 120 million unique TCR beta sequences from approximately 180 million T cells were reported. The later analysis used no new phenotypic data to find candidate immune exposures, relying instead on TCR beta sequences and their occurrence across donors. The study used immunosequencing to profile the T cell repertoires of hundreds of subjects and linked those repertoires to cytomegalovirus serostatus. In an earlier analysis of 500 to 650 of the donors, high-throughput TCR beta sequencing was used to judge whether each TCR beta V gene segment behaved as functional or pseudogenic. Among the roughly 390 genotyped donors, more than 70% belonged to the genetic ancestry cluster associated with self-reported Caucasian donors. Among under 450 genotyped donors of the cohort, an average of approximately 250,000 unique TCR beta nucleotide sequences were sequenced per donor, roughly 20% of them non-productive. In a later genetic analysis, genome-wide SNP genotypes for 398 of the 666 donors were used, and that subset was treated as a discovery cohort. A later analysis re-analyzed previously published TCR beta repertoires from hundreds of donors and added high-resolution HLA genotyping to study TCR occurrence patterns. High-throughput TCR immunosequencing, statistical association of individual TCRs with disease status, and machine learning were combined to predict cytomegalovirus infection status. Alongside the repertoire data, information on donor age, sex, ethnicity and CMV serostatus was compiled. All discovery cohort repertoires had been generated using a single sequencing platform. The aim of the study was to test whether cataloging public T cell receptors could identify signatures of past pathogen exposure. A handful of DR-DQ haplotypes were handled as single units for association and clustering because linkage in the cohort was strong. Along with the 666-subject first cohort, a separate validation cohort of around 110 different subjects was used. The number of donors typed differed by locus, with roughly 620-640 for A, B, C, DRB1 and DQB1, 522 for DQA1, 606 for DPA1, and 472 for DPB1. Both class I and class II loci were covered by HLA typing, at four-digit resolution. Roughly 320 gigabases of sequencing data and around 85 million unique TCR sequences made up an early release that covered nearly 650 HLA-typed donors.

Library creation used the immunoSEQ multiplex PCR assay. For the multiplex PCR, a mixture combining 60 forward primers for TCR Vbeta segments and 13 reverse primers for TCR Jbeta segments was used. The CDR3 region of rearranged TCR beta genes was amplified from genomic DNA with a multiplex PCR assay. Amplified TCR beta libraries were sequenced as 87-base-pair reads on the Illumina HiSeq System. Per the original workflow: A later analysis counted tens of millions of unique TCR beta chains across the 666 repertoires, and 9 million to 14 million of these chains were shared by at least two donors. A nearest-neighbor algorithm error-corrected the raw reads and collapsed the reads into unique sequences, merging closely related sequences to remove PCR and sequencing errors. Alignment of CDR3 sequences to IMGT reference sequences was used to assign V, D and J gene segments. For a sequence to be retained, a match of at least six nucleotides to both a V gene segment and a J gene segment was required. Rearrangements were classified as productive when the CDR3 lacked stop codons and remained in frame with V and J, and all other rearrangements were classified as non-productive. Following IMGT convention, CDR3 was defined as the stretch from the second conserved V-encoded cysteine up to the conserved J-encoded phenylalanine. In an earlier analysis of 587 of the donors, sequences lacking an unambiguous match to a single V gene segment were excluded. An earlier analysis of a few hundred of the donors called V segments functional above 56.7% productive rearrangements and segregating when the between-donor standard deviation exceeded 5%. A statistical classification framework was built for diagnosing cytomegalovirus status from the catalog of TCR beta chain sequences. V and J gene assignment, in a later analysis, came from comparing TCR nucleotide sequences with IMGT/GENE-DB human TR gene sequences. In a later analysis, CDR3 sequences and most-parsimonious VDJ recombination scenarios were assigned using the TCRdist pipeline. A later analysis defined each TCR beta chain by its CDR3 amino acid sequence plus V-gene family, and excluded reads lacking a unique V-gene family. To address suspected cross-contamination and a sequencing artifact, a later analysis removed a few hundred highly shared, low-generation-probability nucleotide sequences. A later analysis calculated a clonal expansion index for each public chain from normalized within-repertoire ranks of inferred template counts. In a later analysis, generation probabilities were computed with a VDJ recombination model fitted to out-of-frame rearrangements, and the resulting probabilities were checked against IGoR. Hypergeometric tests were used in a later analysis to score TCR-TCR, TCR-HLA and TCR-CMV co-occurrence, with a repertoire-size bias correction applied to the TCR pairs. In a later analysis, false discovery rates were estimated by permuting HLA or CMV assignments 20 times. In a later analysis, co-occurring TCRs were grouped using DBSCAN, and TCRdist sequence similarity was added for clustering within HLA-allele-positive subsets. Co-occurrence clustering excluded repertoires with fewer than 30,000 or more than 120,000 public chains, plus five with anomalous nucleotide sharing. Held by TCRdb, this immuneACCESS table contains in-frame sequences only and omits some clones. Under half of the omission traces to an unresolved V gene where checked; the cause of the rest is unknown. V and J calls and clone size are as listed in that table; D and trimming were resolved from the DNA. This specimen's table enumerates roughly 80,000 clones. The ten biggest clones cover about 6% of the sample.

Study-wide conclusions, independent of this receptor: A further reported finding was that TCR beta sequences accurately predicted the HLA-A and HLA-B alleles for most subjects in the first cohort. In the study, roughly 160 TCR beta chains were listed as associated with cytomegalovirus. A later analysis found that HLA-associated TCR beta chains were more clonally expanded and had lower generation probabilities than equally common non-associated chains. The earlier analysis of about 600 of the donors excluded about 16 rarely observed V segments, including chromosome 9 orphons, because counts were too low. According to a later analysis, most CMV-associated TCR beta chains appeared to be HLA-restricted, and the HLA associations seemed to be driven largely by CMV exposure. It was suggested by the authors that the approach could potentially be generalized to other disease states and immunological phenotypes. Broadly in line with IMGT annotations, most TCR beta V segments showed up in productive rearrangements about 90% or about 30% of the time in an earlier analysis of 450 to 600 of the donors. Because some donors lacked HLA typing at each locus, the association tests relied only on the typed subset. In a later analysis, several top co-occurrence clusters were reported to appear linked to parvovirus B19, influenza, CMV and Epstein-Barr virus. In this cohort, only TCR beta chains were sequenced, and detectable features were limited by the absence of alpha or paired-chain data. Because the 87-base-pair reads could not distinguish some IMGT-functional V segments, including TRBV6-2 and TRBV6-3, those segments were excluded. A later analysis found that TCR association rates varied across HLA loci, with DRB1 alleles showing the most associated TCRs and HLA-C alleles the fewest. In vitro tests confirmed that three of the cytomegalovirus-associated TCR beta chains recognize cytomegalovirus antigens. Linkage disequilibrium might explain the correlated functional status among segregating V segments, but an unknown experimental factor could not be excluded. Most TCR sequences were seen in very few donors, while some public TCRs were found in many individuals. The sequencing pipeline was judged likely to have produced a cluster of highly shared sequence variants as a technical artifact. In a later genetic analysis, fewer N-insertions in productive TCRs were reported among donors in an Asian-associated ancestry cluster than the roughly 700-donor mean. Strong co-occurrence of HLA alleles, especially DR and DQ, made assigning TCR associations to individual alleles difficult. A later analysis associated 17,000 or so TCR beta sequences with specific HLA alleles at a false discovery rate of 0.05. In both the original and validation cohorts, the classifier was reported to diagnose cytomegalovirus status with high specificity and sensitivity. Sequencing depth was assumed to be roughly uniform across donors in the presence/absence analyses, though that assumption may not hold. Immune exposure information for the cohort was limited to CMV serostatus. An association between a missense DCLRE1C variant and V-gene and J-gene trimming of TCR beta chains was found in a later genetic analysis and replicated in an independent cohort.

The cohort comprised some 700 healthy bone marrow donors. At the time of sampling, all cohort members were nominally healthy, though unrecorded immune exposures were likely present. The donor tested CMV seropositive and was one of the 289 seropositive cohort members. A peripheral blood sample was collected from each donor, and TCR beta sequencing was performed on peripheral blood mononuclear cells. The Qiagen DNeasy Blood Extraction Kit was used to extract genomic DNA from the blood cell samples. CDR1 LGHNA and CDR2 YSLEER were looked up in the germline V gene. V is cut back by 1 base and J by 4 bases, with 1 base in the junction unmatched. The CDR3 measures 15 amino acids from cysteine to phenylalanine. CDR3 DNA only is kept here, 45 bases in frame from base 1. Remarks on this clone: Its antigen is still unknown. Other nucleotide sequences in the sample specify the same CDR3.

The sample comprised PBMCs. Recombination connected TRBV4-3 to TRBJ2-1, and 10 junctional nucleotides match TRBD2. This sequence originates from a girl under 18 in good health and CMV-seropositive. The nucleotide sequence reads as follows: TGCGCCAGCAGCCAAGGGACTAGCGGATACAATGAGCAGTTCTTC. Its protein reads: CASSQGTSGYNEQFF.